This is a list of T cell receptor beta chains from one sample in a study of T cell responses to AZD1222 COVID-19 vaccine. Here immunoSEQ multiplex PCR was the method, and the copy in TCRdb shows in-frame clones only, minus some. The data hold around 100,000 clones, with about 89% observed a single time. The sequencing here drew on peripheral blood, taken on day 0 of MenACWY control vaccination. These receptors came from an adult in good health. Both conserved end residues are part of each CDR3. D genes are given only for firm matches. Size tells how often a clone was seen (once, few, many) or the class of an expanded clone, and some rows leave it out.

J gene | clone size | V gene | D gene | CDR3 DNA | CDR3 protein
TRBJ2-2 | - | TRBV5-1 | TRBD1 | TGCGCCAGCAGACAGGGGGGTGACACCGGGGAGCTGTTTTTT | CASRQGGDTGELFF
TRBJ2-2 | few | TRBV15 | - | TGTGCCACCAGCAGAGGGGCCGGGGAAGTCACCGGGGAGCTGTTTTTT | CATSRGAGEVTGELFF
TRBJ2-3 | - | TRBV5-5 | - | TGTGCCAGCAGCTTGAGGGCTAGCACAGATACGCAGTATTTT | CASSLRASTDTQYF
TRBJ2-4 | once | TRBV28 | TRBD2 | TGTGCCAGTAATGTTAGCGGGAGGGTAGCCAAAAACATTCAGTACTTC | CASNVSGRVAKNIQYF
TRBJ2-2 | - | TRBV6-5 | TRBD2 | TGTGCCAGCAATCGCGGGAGGGTTAAGAGCGGGGAGCTGTTTTTT | CASNRGRVKSGELFF
TRBJ1-2 | - | TRBV7-9 | - | TGTGCCAGCAGCTTTCCAGACTATGGCTACACCTTC | CASSFPDYGYTF
TRBJ1-3 | once | TRBV28 | TRBD1 | TGTGCCAGCACCCAAGGGGGCGAAGGAAACACCATATATTTT | CASTQGGEGNTIYF
TRBJ1-6 | - | TRBV9 | - | TGTGCCAGCAGCGTAGGGACAGCTGTGAGCTCCTATAATTCACCCCTCCACTTT | CASSVGTAVSSYNSPLHF
TRBJ1-4 | - | TRBV11-2 | - | TGTGCCAGCAGTCAACGGGCCACACGGGGTAATGAAAAACTGTTTTTT | CASSQRATRGNEKLFF
TRBJ2-1 | - | TRBV11-1 | - | TGTGCCAGCAGCGTGGACAACCCGGGGGATGAGCAGTTCTTC | CASSVDNPGDEQFF
TRBJ2-1 | - | TRBV11-2 | TRBD2 | TGTGCCAGCAGCTTCGGGACTAGCGGGGGGTCTGAGCAGTTCTTC | CASSFGTSGGSEQFF